This entry concerns a single T cell receptor beta chain. Its antigen is undetermined. This sample was taken from a study of long-term antiretroviral therapy in people with HIV. Overall study results and limits: The study collected blood between the mid-2000s and the late 2010s, possibly under older ART regimens. Data on ART adherence, viral resistance or therapy changes were unavailable.

This CDR3 region has 14 residues. Unmatched junction bases numbered 10, after V lost 0 bases and J lost 15 bases. CDR1 and CDR2 from the germline V gene are SGHNT and YYREEE (reference sequence). Run at survey level, the immunoSEQ assay was version v3.0. In sequencing, roughly 40,000-50,000 T-cell genomes per sample were targeted. The repertoire was sequenced with immunoSEQ multiplex PCR; TCRdb's copy has only in-frame clones and lacks some. The sample lists roughly 39,000 clones; about 86% were seen once. HIV-positive participants were all treated in the United States. The chain recombines TRBV5-4 with TRBJ1-4; 8 nucleotides align to TRBD1. The TCR originated in a woman between 18 and 29 years old with HIV. Sequences were derived from unsorted PBMCs, sampled just before starting antiretroviral therapy. CDR3 sequence (DNA): TGTGCCAGCAGCTTGGAAGGGTACAGGGGGAAGTTGTTTTTT. This codes for CASSLEGYRGKLFF.